These 2 T cell receptor beta chains came from one sample sequenced in a study of technical replicates of blood from a handful of donors. Sequencing used immunoSEQ multiplex PCR; TCRdb keeps in-frame clones, though not all of them. The table lists about 85,000 clones, about 94% of them singletons. The sequenced sample consisted of T cells isolated from PBMCs. The origin of the receptors is a human donor in good health.

CDR3 nucleotide sequence: TGTGCCAGCAGCCCAGGGGCGGGTACCTACAATGAGCAGTTCTTC. Protein: CASSPGAGTYNEQFF. The chain recombines TRBV11-2 with TRBJ2-1; D possibly corresponds to TRBD1 (6 bases). This CDR3 has 15 residues. Germline CDR1 and CDR2: SGHAT and FQNNGV. V was clipped by 5 bases and J by 2 bases, with 13 bases between them. The complete variable domain, with remaining parts taken from reference TRBV11-2 and TRBJ2-1, reads EAGVAQSPRYKIIEKRQSVAFWCNPISGHATLYWYQQILGQGPKLLIQFQNNGVVDDSQLPKDRFSAERLKGVDSTLKIQPAKLEDSAVYLCASSPGAGTYNEQFFGPGTRLTVL.

This chain connects TRBV4-1 to TRBJ1-2; D ambiguous. CDR3 length: 15 residues. Germline loops: CDR1 MGHRA, CDR2 YSYEKL. V lost 0 bases and J lost 1, with 9 bases in between. For the CDR3, the DNA is TGCGCCAGCAGCCAAGATGTAACTGTTAACTATGGCTACACCTTC. Translating gives CASSQDVTVNYGYTF.